This TCR beta chain appears in the sequencing data of a study of blood T cells in healthy people across ages. Study findings and constraints: The long-lived group displayed more naive CD4+ cells, plus higher diversity, than the aged donors did. Diversity figures based on one million T cells were deemed too low. Naive and antigen-experienced cells were not separated, limiting conclusive comparison.

Isolated per sample were at least 7 million PBMCs. Sample-barcoded 5' priming and a J-beta primer mix drove a second PCR of 7 to 11 cycles. MiXCR, run by TCRdb on the 5' RACE reads, gives a single entry per CDR3 protein. The table shows about 730,000 distinct CDR3 sequences, with 35% to 45% occurring only once. About this clonotype: Its cognate antigen is unknown.

Germline CDR1 is SGDLS and CDR2 is YYNGEE. Deletions cut 4 bases from V and 7 bases from J, with 11 bases between. The CDR3 has 12 residues. The sequence was obtained from a woman aged 55-69 years in good health. This chain joins TRBV9 and TRBJ1-1; D is uncertain. What was sequenced was blood. CDR3 DNA sequence: TGTGCCAGCAGCCCAACTCAGCATGAAGCTTTCTTT. Amino acid sequence: CASSPTQHEAFF.